The clone carrying this T cell receptor (beta chain) came up many times. Germline values: CDR1 DFQATT, CDR2 SNEGSKA (reference sequence). The CDR3 sequence is 12 residues long. Germline trimming cut 5 bases from V and 8 bases from J; bases unmatched to any gene: 7. These data come from a study of T cells of healthy individuals. TCRdb re-derived calls from the 5' RACE reads in MiXCR, one entry per CDR3 protein. Of around 98,000 distinct CDR3 sequences listed, 17% are singletons. The receptor was derived from a human donor in good health. The chain couples TRBV20-1 to TRBJ1-2, with 8 positions matching TRBD1. The CDR3: CSAAGQGLGYTF. In DNA, the CDR3 is TGCAGTGCTGCTGGACAGGGCTTGGGCTACACCTTC.